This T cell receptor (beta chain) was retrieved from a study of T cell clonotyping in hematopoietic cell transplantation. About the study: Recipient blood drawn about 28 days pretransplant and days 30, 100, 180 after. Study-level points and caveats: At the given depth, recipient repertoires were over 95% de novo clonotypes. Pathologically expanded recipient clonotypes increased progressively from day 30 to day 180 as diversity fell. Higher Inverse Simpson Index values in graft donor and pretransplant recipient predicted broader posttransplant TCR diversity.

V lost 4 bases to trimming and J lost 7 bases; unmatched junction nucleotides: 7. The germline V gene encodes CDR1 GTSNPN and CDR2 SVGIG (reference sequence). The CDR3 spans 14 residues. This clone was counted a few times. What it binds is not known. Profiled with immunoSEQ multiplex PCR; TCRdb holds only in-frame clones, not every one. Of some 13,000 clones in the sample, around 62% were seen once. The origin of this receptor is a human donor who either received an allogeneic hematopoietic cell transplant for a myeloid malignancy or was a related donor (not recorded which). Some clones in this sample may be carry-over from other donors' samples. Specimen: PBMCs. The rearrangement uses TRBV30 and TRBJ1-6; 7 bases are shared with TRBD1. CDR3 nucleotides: TGTGCCTGGAACCGACAGGGCGTGAATTCACCCCTCCACTTT. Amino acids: CAWNRQGVNSPLHF.